This is a list of T cell receptor beta chains from one sample in a study of response to subunit inactivated influenza vaccine. TCRdb reprocessed the RT-PCR reads with MiXCR, giving one entry per CDR3 protein. This sample carries roughly 700,000 distinct CDR3 sequences, about 15% of them seen once, and the ten largest clones take 6.5% to 8.5%. The sequencing used PBMCs from blood, collected about 14 days before vaccination. The receptor set was obtained from a man in his forties or fifties who received an inactivated influenza vaccine. Both conserved end residues are part of each CDR3. The D gene is left open where the match is weak. Size values are once, few and many counts, or a class for expanded clones, and some rows have none.

v_call	clone_size	d_call	j_call	cdr3_nt	cdr3_aa
TRBV12-3/TRBV12-4	-	-	TRBJ1-2	TGTGCCAGCAGTGAGGCCAGGGGCTATGGCTACACCTTC	CASSEARGYGYTF
TRBV7-8	few	TRBD2	TRBJ2-1	TGTGCCAGCAGCTTAACTAGCGCACTACCCTCCTACAATGAGCAGTTCTTC	CASSLTSALPSYNEQFF
TRBV20-1	many	-	TRBJ1-5	TGCAGTGCTAGAAATGGTGGCAATCAGCCCCAGCATTTT	CSARNGGNQPQHF
TRBV29-1	few	TRBD2	TRBJ2-7	TGCAGCGTTGAGCGTCTTGGGACTAGCGAGTACGAGCAGTACTTC	CSVERLGTSEYEQYF
TRBV2	-	-	TRBJ2-6	TGTGCCAGCAGTTGGCAGGTCAACTCTGGGGCCAACGTCCTGACTTTC	CASSWQVNSGANVLTF
TRBV20-1	-	TRBD1	TRBJ1-6	TGCAGTGCCCCTCGAGGGACAGACAATTCACCCCTCCACTTT	CSAPRGTDNSPLHF
TRBV12-3/TRBV12-4	few	TRBD2	TRBJ2-7	TGTGCCAGCAGGATTAGCGGGCCGTCCGGTGAGCAGTACTTC	CASRISGPSGEQYF
TRBV18	-	-	TRBJ1-6	TGTGCCAGCTCCCCTAGCCCGGGGGTTTCACCCCTCCACTTT	CASSPSPGVSPLHF
TRBV12-3/TRBV12-4	few	-	TRBJ1-1	TGTGCCAGCAGTTCTCGTGACTTGAACACTGAAGCTTTCTTT	CASSSRDLNTEAFF
TRBV30	few	TRBD1	TRBJ2-7	TGTGCCTGGCGGGACAGGGGGGCTCCTTACGAGCAGTACTTC	CAWRDRGAPYEQYF
TRBV3-1	many	-	TRBJ1-1	TGTGCCAGCAGCCAAGTGAGAGGCACTGAAGCTTTCTTT	CASSQVRGTEAFF
TRBV11-2	-	-	TRBJ2-5	TGTGCCAGCAGCTTAGTTGGGGGGGCGTATGAGACCCAGTACTTC	CASSLVGGAYETQYF
TRBV19	-	TRBD1	TRBJ2-1	TGTGCCAGTAGTACGTGGACAGGGCAGGTTGAGCAGTTCTTC	CASSTWTGQVEQFF
TRBV6-5	-	-	TRBJ2-5	TGTGCCAGCAGTTATGCGGGCGTTCAAGAGACCCAGTACTTC	CASSYAGVQETQYF
TRBV20-1	many	TRBD2	TRBJ2-3	TGCAGTGCCCTCCCGCTAGCGGGGGGGCCGACAGATACGCAGTATTTT	CSALPLAGGPTDTQYF
TRBV5-6	-	-	TRBJ1-1	TGTGCCAGCAGCTTGTCTGTGGGCACTGAAGCTTTCTTT	CASSLSVGTEAFF
TRBV18	-	-	TRBJ2-7	TGTGCCAGCTCACGCCGAGGCGAGGAGCAGTACTTC	CASSRRGEEQYF
TRBV2	few	-	TRBJ2-5	TGTGCCAGCAGTTGGACTAGGGGGAGCTCGGAGACCCAGTACTTC	CASSWTRGSSETQYF
TRBV19	few	TRBD1	TRBJ2-2	TGTGCCAGCCTTAAGGGACAGACGAACACCGGGGAGCTGTTTTTT	CASLKGQTNTGELFF
TRBV5-1	-	-	TRBJ2-2	TGCGCCAGCAGCTTGGAGGACAGAAGACTGACCGGGGAGCTGTTTTTT	CASSLEDRRLTGELFF
TRBV20-1	-	-	TRBJ2-1	TGCAGTGCTAGACCCTCGCGTTTGGGGTTAAATGAGCAGTTCTTC	CSARPSRLGLNEQFF
TRBV29-1	few	TRBD2	TRBJ2-1	TGCAGCGTAATTAGCGGGAACCAGTACAATGAGCAGTTCTTC	CSVISGNQYNEQFF
TRBV19	few	TRBD1	TRBJ1-2	TGTGCCAGTAGTGTGACGACAGGGGGAGGCTATGGCTACACCTTC	CASSVTTGGGYGYTF
TRBV3-1	-	-	TRBJ2-7	TGTGCCAGCAGCCAAGAGGGGCATTTCTACGAGCAGTACTTC	CASSQEGHFYEQYF
TRBV6-2/TRBV6-3	-	TRBD1	TRBJ1-2	TGTGCCAGCAGTTGGGACAGGACCATGGGCTACACCTTC	CASSWDRTMGYTF
TRBV4-3	few	TRBD2	TRBJ2-7	TGCGCCAGCAGCCAAGATCTAGCGGGGGGGAATTACGAGCAGTACTTC	CASSQDLAGGNYEQYF
TRBV29-1	-	TRBD2	TRBJ2-1	TGCAGCGGGACTACCGGGACTAGTAGCTCCTACAATGAGCAGTTCTTC	CSGTTGTSSSYNEQFF
TRBV6-1	-	-	TRBJ2-5	TGTGCCAGCAGCCCTGGGGGGATTGTAGAGACCCAGTACTTC	CASSPGGIVETQYF